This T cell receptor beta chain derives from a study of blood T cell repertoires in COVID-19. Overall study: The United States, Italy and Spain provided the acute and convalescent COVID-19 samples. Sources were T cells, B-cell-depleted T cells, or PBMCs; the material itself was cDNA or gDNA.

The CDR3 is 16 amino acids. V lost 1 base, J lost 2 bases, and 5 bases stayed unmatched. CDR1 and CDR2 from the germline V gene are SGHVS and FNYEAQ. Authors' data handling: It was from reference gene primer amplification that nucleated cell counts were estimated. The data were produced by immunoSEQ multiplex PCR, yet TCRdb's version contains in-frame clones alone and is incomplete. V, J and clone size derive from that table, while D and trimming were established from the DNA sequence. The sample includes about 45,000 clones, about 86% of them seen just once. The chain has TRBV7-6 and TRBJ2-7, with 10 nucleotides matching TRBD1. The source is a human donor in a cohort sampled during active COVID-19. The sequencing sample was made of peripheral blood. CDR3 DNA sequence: TGTGCCAGCAGCTTAGTGGGGACAGGGGTAGCCTACGAGCAGTACTTC. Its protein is CASSLVGTGVAYEQYF.